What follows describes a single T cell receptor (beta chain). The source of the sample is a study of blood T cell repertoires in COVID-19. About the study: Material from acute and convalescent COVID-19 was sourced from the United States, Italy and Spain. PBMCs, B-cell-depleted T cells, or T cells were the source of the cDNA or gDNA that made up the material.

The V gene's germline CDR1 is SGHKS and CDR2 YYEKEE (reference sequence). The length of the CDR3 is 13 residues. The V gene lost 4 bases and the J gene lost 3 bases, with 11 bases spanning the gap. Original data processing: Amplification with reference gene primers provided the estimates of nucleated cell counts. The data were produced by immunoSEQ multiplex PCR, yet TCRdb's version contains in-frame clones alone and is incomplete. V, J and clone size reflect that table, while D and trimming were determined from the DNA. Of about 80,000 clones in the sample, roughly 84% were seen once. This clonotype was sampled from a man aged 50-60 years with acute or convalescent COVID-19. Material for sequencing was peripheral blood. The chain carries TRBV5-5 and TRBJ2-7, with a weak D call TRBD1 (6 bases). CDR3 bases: TGTGCCAGCAGCCTACAGGGTAACTACGAGCAGTACTTC. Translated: CASSLQGNYEQYF. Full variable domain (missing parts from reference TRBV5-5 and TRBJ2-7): DAGVTQSPTHLIKTRGQQVTLRCSPISGHKSVSWYQQVLGQGPQFIFQYYEKEERGRGNFPDRFSARQFPNYSSELNVNALLLGDSALYLCASSLQGNYEQYFGPGTRLTVT.